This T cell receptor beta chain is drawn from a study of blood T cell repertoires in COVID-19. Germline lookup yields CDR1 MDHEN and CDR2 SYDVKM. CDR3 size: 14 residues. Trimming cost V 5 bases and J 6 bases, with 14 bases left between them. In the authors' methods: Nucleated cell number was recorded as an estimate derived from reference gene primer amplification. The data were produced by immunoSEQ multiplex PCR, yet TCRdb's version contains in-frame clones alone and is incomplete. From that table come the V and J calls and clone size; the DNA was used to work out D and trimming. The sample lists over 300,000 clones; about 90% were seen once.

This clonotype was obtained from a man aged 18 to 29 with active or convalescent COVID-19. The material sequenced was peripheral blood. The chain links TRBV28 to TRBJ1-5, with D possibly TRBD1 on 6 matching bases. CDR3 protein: CASSPDSIRQPQHF. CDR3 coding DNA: TGTGCCAGCAGTCCGGACAGTATCCGTCAGCCCCAGCATTTT.